Listed below are T cell receptor beta chains from one sample, sequenced in a study of metastatic and nonmetastatic thyroid tumors. TCRdb used MiXCR to call clones anew from the PCR reads. The table records roughly 21,000 clones, 20% to 30% of them present only once. Source material: blood. The receptors shown here come from a female donor with papillary thyroid cancer or a benign thyroid nodule (not recorded which). Some clones in this sample may be carry-over from other donors' samples. The CDR3 runs from the conserved cysteine through the conserved F or W. The order of the fields is V gene, J gene, D gene, clone size, CDR3 protein. D genes are given only for firm matches. The size of a clone is reported for some rows only, either as once, few or many, or as a class for expanded clones.

TRBV6-5	TRBJ1-1	.	few	CASSYGVIQNTEAFF
TRBV28	TRBJ1-2	.	.	CAISSKGGRFYGYTF
TRBV6-1	TRBJ2-3	.	few	CASSFGTTDTQYF
TRBV30	TRBJ2-6	.	.	CACRTPVKAEANVLTF
TRBV11-3	TRBJ2-3	.	.	CASSLGGASTDTQYF
TRBV7-3	TRBJ2-7	.	.	CASSLNDKSYEQYF
TRBV19	TRBJ2-5	.	many	CASSIGSWETQYF
TRBV6-2/TRBV6-3	TRBJ2-1	.	.	CASNYRAYNEQFF
TRBV5-1	TRBJ1-2	TRBD1	medium-sized	CASSSGTGSYGYTF
TRBV7-9	TRBJ1-2	.	many	CASSLGSGASGYTF
TRBV10-1	TRBJ2-3	TRBD1	many	CASSERTGGTDTQYF
TRBV19	TRBJ2-6	.	few	CASSSRSGANVLTF
TRBV6-2/TRBV6-3	TRBJ1-6	.	.	CDCIYSHRDLQGPLHF
TRBV25-1	TRBJ1-6	TRBD1	many	CASSTRTGGLFESPLHF
TRBV7-2	TRBJ2-3	.	.	CASSLEADTQYF
TRBV24-1	TRBJ1-2	.	medium-sized	CATSAPAGSNYGYTF
TRBV11-2	TRBJ2-7	TRBD2	medium-sized	CASSTLAGVSYEQYF
TRBV4-3	TRBJ1-2	.	many	CASSQDFQGRYGYTF
TRBV5-1	TRBJ1-4	.	once	CASSREGSEKLFF
TRBV7-9	TRBJ2-3	.	many	CASSLDSGDTQYF